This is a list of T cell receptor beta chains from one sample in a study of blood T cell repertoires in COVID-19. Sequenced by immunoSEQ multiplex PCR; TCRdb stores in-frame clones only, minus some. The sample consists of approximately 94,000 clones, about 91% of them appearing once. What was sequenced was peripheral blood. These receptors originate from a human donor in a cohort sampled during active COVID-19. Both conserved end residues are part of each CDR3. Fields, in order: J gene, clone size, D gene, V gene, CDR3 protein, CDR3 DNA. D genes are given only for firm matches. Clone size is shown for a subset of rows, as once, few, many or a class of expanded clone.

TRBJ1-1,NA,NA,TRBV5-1,CASSLATANTEAFF,TGCGCCAGCAGCTTGGCCACTGCGAACACTGAAGCTTTCTTT
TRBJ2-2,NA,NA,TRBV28,CASSSPGYTGELFF,TGTGCCAGCAGTTCCCCAGGCTACACCGGGGAGCTGTTTTTT
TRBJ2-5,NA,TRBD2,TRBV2,CASSRLAGNQETQYF,TGTGCCAGCAGTAGACTAGCGGGGAACCAAGAGACCCAGTACTTC
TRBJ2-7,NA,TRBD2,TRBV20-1,CSASLAGAPYEQYF,TGCAGTGCTAGTTTAGCGGGAGCCCCCTACGAGCAGTACTTC
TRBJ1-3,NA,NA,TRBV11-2,CASSLARVGNTIYF,TGTGCCAGCAGCCTCGCCAGGGTTGGAAACACCATATATTTT
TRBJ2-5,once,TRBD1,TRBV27,CASSSGTGSRETQYF,TGTGCCAGCAGTTCGGGGACAGGGTCGAGGGAGACCCAGTACTTC
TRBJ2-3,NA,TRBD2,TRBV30,CAWSPGREADTQYF,TGTGCCTGGTCCCCGGGGCGGGAGGCTGATACGCAGTATTTT
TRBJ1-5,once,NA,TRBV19,CASSMGQGSNQPQHF,TGTGCCAGTAGTATGGGCCAGGGTAGCAATCAGCCCCAGCATTTT
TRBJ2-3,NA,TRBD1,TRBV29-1,CSVAGTADTQYF,TGCAGCGTTGCCGGGACAGCAGATACGCAGTATTTT
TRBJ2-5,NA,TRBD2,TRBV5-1,CASSVGLAGVEKTQYF,TGCGCCAGCAGCGTGGGACTAGCGGGAGTTGAAAAGACCCAGTACTTC
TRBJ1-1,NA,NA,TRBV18,CASSLPGAEAFF,TGTGCCAGCTCACTTCCGGGAGCAGAAGCTTTCTTT
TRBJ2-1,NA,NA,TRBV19,CASREFSEQFF,TGTGCCAGCCGGGAATTCAGTGAGCAGTTCTTC
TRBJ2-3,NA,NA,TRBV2,CARRFRDTQYF,TGTGCCAGACGATTTCGGGATACGCAGTATTTT
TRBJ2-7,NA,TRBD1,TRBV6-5,CASSYFGQGSDEQYF,TGTGCCAGCAGTTACTTCGGACAGGGCTCCGACGAGCAGTACTTC
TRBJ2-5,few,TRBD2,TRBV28,CASKFNGRGETQYF,TGTGCCAGCAAATTCAACGGGAGGGGTGAGACCCAGTACTTC
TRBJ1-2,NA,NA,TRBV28,CASSLLGGVGGYTF,TGTGCCAGCAGTTTATTAGGGGGGGTGGGTGGCTACACCTTC
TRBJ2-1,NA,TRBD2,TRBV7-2,CASRPTSGKYNEQFF,TGTGCCAGCAGACCTACTAGCGGGAAATATAATGAGCAGTTCTTC
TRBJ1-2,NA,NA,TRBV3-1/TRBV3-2,CASSQDETRGGYTF,TGTGCCAGCAGCCAAGATGAGACCAGGGGCGGCTACACCTTC
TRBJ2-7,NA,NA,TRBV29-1,CSIGQGGDEQYF,TGCAGCATAGGACAGGGAGGGGACGAGCAGTACTTC
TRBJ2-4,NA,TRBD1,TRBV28,CASSFWDRAKNIQYF,TGTGCCAGCAGTTTCTGGGACAGAGCCAAAAACATTCAGTACTTC
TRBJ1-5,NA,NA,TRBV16,CASSQSHGREPQHF,TGTGCCAGCAGCCAATCCCACGGTAGAGAGCCCCAGCATTTT
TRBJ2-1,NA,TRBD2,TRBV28,CAAGRGAGTSWFF,TGTGCCGCCGGGAGGGGGGCCGGGACTAGCTGGTTCTTC